This TCR beta chain was sequenced for a study of shared clonotypes between healthy human individuals. V was pared by 3 bases and J by 5 bases, with 15 bases of the junction left unmatched. CDR1 is MGHRA and CDR2 is YSYEKL in the germline V gene. The CDR3 spans 18 residues. About this clone: Its target is unknown.

Only in-frame clones appear in the TCRdb table, and some are missing; sequencing was by immunoSEQ multiplex PCR. The top ten hold about 0.41% of the sample, which has roughly 2.2 million clones, around 90% seen once. The study, taken as a whole, reports: The study found about 4.6% of naive CD4 clonotypes shared across a handful of donors. What naive subsets generally showed was a larger estimated richness than memory subsets showed. At large depth, rarefaction still showed sorted-subset sequencing to be incomplete.

The split of CD4+ cells yielded CD45RA+ naive and CD45RA-negative memory subsets. The chain employs TRBV4-1 and TRBJ2-3; TRBD2 agrees at 9 bases. The sequence was collected from a man between 18 and 29 years old in good health. Some clones in this sample may be carry-over from other donors' samples. The sample consisted of naive CD4+ T cells from PBMCs. The sample's subset: CD45RA+ positively selected. The DNA for the CDR3 is TGCGCCAGCAGCCACCACGACAGGGCTAGCGGGAATGGAGATACGCAGTATTTT. Its protein product is CASSHHDRASGNGDTQYF.